This T cell receptor beta chain originates from a study of T cell changes during pregnancy in multiple sclerosis. The table lists this clone with a count of one. Method: immunoSEQ multiplex PCR; TCRdb's copy keeps in-frame clones and lacks some. The sample contains about 40,000 clones, 75% to 95% of which appear only once. There are 16 residues in the CDR3. The V gene end was trimmed by 1 base and the J gene end by 2 bases; junction bases not matched to a gene: 6. Germline V lookup: CDR1 SGHDN, CDR2 FVKESK. This TCR derives from a female donor with multiple sclerosis, enrolled in a pregnancy study. Here the sequenced sample was CD4+ T cells from peripheral blood mononuclear cells, taken in the third trimester of pregnancy. The chain is built from TRBV14 and TRBJ2-5; 8 nucleotides line up with TRBD2. In DNA form, the CDR3 reads TGTGCCAGCAGCCAAGGTTCCAGCGGGGGTCAAGAGACCCAGTACTTC. Its translation: CASSQGSSGGQETQYF.